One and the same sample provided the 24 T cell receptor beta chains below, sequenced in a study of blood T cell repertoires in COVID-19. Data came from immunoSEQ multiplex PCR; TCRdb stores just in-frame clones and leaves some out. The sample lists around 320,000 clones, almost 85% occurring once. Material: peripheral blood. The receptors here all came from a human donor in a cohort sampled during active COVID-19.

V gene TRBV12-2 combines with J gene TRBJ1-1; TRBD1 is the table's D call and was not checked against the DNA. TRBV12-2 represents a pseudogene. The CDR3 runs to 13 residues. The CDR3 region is CASRTDSATEAFF. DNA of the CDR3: TGTGCAAGTCGCACCGACAGCGCCACTGAAGCTTTCTTT.

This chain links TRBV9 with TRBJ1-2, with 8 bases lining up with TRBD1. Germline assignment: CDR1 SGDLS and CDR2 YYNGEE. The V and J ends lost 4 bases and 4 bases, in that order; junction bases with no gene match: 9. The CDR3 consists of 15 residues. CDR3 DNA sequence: TGTGCCAGCAGCTCATCCGGGACAGGCATCTATGGCTACACCTTC. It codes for CASSSSGTGIYGYTF. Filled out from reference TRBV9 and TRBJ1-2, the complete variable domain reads DSGVTQTPKHLITATGQRVTLRCSPRSGDLSVYWYQQSLDQGLQFLIQYYNGEERAKGNILERFSAQQFPDLHSELNLSSLELGDSALYFCASSSSGTGIYGYTFGSGTRLTVV.

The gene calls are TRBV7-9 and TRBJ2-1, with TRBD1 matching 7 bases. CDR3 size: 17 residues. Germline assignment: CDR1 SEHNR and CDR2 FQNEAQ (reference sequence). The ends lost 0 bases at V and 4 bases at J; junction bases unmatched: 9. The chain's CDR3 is CASSLADRELGYNEQFF. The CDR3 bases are TGTGCCAGCAGCTTAGCCGACAGGGAGCTGGGGTACAATGAGCAGTTCTTC.

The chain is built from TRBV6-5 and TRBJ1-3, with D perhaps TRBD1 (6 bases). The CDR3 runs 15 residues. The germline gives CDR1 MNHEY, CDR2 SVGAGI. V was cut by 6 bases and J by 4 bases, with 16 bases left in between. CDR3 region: CASRRETGQGNTIYF. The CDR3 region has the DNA TGTGCCAGCAGACGAGAGACAGGTCAAGGAAACACCATATATTTT.

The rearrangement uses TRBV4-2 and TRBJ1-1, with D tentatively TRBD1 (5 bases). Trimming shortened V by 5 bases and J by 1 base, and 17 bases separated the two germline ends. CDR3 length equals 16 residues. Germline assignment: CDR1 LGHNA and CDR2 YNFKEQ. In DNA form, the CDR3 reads TGTGCCAGCAGCAGTGGGGACTTCTCCAAGAACACTGAAGCTTTCTTT. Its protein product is CASSSGDFSKNTEAFF.

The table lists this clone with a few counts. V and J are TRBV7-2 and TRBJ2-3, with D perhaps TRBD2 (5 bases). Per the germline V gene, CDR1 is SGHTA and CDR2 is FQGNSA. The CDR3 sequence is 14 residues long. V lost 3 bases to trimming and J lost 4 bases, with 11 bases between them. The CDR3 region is CASSFVAIADTQYF. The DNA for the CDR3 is TGTGCCAGCAGCTTTGTAGCGATTGCAGATACGCAGTATTTT.

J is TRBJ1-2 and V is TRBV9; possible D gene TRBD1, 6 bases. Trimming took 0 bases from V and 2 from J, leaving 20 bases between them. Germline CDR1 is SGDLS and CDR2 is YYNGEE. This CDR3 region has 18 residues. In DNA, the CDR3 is TGTGCCAGCAGCGTAGGATTACAGGGTAGGTGGCGGAACTATGGCTACACCTTC. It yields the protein CASSVGLQGRWRNYGYTF.

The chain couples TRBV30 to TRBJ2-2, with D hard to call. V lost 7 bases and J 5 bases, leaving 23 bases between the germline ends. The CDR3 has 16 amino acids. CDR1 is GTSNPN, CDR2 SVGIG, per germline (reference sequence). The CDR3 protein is CAFIRKAELVTGELFF. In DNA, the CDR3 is TGTGCCTTCATCCGGAAGGCAGAGCTAGTGACCGGGGAGCTGTTTTTT.

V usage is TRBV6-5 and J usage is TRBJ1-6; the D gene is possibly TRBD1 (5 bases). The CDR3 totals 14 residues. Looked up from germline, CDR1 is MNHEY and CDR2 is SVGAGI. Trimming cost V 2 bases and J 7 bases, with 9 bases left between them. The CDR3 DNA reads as TGTGCCAGCAGTTACAGGGGTTTAAATTCACCCCTCCACTTT. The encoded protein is CASSYRGLNSPLHF.

This chain's CDR3 is CSASPALGQLIAEAFF. As DNA, the CDR3 is TGCAGTGCTAGTCCCGCCCTGGGACAGTTAATCGCTGAAGCTTTCTTT. V is TRBV20-1 and J is TRBJ1-1; TRBD1 agrees at 7 bases. The CDR3 runs 16 residues. Looked up from germline, CDR1 is DFQATT and CDR2 is SNEGSKA (reference sequence). V lost 3 bases to trimming and J lost 6 bases; unmatched junction nucleotides: 16.

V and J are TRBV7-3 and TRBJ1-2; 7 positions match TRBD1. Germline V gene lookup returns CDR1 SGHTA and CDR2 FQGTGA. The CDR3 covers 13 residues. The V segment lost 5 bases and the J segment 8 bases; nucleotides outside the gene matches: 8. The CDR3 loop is CASSLPTGDGYTF. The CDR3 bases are TGTGCCAGCAGCCTCCCTACAGGGGACGGCTACACCTTC.

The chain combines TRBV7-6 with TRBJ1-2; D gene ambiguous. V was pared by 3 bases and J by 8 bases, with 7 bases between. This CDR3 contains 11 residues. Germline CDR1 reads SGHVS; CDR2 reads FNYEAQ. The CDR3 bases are TGTGCCAGCAGCTTGAGAGAGGGCTACACCTTC. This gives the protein CASSLREGYTF.

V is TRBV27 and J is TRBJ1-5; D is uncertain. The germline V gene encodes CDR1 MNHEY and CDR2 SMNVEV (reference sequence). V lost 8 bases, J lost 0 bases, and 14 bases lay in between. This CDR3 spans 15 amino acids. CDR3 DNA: TGTGCCAGCCGCCGGGAGTATCTTAGCAATCAGCCCCAGCATTTT. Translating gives CASRREYLSNQPQHF.

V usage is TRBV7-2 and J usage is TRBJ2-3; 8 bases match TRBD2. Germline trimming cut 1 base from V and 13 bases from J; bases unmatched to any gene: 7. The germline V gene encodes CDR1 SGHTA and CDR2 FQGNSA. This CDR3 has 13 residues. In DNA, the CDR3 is TGTGCCAGCAGCTTAGACGTCCGGGGGGGCAAGTATTTT. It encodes CASSLDVRGGKYF.

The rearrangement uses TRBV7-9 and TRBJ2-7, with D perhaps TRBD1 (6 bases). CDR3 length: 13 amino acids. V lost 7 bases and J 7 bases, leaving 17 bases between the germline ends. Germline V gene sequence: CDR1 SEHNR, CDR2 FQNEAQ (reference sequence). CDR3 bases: TGTGCCAGCAATCCTTTAACAGGGATAGAGCAGTACTTC. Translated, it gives CASNPLTGIEQYF.

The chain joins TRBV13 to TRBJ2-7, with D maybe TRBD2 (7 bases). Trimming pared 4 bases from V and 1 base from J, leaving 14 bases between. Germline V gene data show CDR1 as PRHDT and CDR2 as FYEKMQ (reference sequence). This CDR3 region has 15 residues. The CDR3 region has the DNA TGTGCCAGCAGCTCATCCGGGGGGCGGTCCTACGAGCAGTACTTC. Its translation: CASSSSGGRSYEQYF.

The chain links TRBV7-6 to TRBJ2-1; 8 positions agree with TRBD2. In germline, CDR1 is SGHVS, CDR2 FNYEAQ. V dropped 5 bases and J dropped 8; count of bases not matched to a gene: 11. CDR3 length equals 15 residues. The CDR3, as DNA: TGTGCCAGCAGCCCCGGGGGGGCCTTTAGGGATGAGCAGTTCTTC. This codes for CASSPGGAFRDEQFF.

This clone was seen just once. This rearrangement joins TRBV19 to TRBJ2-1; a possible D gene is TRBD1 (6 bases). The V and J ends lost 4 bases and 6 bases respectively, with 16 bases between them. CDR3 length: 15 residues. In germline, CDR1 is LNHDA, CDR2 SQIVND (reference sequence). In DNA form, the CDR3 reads TGTGCCAGTAGTAAACAGGGATCATCCGGCAATGAGCAGTTCTTC. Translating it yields CASSKQGSSGNEQFF.

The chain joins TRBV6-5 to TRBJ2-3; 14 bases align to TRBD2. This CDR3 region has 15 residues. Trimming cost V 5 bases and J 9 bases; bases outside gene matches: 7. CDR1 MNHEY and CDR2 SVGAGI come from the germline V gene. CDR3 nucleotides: TGTGCCAGCAGTCTCGGGACTAGCGGGGGAGGAACGCAGTATTTT. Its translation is CASSLGTSGGGTQYF.

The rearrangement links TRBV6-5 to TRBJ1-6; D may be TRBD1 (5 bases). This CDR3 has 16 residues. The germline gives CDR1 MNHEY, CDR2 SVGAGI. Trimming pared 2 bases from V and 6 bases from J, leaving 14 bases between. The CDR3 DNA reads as TGTGCCAGCAGTTACGGGTCTGGGGCAGCTAATTCACCCCTCCACTTT. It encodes CASSYGSGAANSPLHF.

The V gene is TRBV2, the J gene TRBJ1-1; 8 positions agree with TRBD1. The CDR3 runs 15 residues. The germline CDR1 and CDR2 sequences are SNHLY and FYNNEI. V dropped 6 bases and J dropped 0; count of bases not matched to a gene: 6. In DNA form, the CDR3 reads TGTGCCAGCAGAAGACAGGGGACCATGAACACTGAAGCTTTCTTT. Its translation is CASRRQGTMNTEAFF.

In DNA form, the CDR3 reads TGCAGCGTTATGGTGGCAGGGGGCTACGAGCAGTACTTC. It codes for CSVMVAGGYEQYF. The chain joins TRBV29-1 to TRBJ2-7; 7 nucleotides align to TRBD1. Germline CDR1 SQVTM, CDR2 ANQGSEA. J gave up 3 bases and V 5 bases, and 7 bases lay outside the gene matches. The CDR3 has 13 residues.

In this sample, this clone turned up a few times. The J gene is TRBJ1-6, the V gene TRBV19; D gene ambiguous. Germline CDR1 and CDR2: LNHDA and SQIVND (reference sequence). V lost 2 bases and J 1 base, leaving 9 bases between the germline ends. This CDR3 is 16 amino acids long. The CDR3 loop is CASSISGGSYNSPLHF. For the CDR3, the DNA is TGTGCCAGTAGTATAAGTGGCGGATCCTATAATTCACCCCTCCACTTT.

CDR3 coding DNA: TGTGCCAGCTCACCGAGCGCGGAACCGGGGAACACTGAAGCTTTCTTT. Amino acid sequence: CASSPSAEPGNTEAFF. The V call is TRBV18, the J call TRBJ1-1; D call uncertain. The CDR3 runs to 16 residues. The germline V gene has CDR1 KGHSH and CDR2 LQKENI. Trimming left V 3 bases short and J 1 base short, with 15 bases between.